This is a list of T cell receptor beta chains from one sample in a study of CD8 T cells in ankylosing spondylitis. TCRdb used MiXCR to reprocess the 5' RACE reads, holding one entry per CDR3 protein. This sample carries under 950,000 distinct CDR3 sequences, around a fifth of them seen once, and the ten largest clones take under 20%. The sample consisted of blood, either unsorted or a sorted T cell fraction (not recorded which). These receptors all come from a male donor with ankylosing spondylitis. Both conserved end residues are part of each CDR3. The D gene is left open where the match is weak. Rows may omit the clone size; those that give it use once, few, many or a size class.

V gene	clone size	J gene	D gene	CDR3 protein	CDR3 DNA
TRBV20-1	few	TRBJ2-1	TRBD2	CSACPSGYNEQFF	TGCAGTGCTTGTCCTAGCGGATACAATGAGCAGTTCTTC
TRBV2	few	TRBJ2-7	.	CASSGWDSGVYEQYF	TGTGCCAGCAGTGGTTGGGATAGTGGGGTTTACGAGCAGTACTTC
TRBV20-1	few	TRBJ2-1	TRBD2	CSARASGKTSYNEQFF	TGCAGTGCTAGAGCTAGCGGGAAAACCTCCTACAATGAGCAGTTCTTC
TRBV28	.	TRBJ1-4	.	CASSFLAGGGVEKLFF	TGTGCCAGCAGTTTCCTAGCGGGGGGGGGCGTTGAAAAACTGTTTTTT
TRBV29-1	.	TRBJ2-1	.	CSVEGVALDEQFF	TGCAGCGTTGAGGGAGTAGCTCTCGATGAGCAGTTCTTC
TRBV12-3/TRBV12-4	few	TRBJ1-2	.	CASSHYREANYGYTF	TGTGCCAGCAGTCATTACAGGGAAGCTAACTATGGCTACACCTTC
TRBV5-1	.	TRBJ2-7	.	CASSLTRGGGVPYEQYF	TGCGCCAGCAGCTTGACCCGAGGGGGAGGTGTTCCCTACGAGCAGTACTTC
TRBV20-1	few	TRBJ2-7	.	CSAEEERDYEQYF	TGCAGTGCGGAGGAGGAGAGGGACTACGAGCAGTACTTC
TRBV12-5	.	TRBJ2-7	TRBD2	CASGFRQRGGSYEQYF	TGTGCTAGTGGTTTCCGCCAGCGCGGGGGATCCTACGAGCAGTACTTC
TRBV10-3	.	TRBJ2-5	.	CAISESWEETQYF	TGTGCCATCAGTGAGTCGTGGGAAGAGACCCAGTACTTC
TRBV20-1	.	TRBJ2-7	.	CSARDMGASYEQYF	TGCAGTGCTAGGGATATGGGGGCCTCCTACGAGCAGTACTTC
TRBV11-3	few	TRBJ2-6	.	CASSLGQVSGANVLTF	TGTGCCAGCAGCTTAGGACAGGTCTCTGGGGCCAACGTCCTGACTTTC
TRBV12-3/TRBV12-4	.	TRBJ2-2	TRBD1	CASSQGTGGGTGELFF	TGTGCCAGCAGCCAGGGGACAGGGGGCGGCACCGGGGAGCTGTTTTTT
TRBV2	.	TRBJ2-2	.	CASSEALRASGELFF	TGTGCCAGCAGTGAAGCGCTCCGAGCGTCCGGGGAGCTGTTTTTT
TRBV7-6	.	TRBJ2-4	.	CASSLAQGGIQYF	TGTGCCAGCAGCTTGGCCCAGGGCGGCATTCAGTACTTC
TRBV12-3/TRBV12-4	few	TRBJ2-1	.	CASSFSVGDTNEQFF	TGTGCCAGCAGTTTCTCGGTGGGGGACACCAATGAGCAGTTCTTC
TRBV29-1	.	TRBJ1-2	TRBD1	CSVTGGVDYGYTF	TGCAGCGTGACAGGGGGTGTCGACTATGGCTACACCTTC
TRBV10-1	.	TRBJ2-5	TRBD1	CATQDREAETQYF	TGCGCCACCCAGGACAGGGAGGCAGAGACCCAGTACTTC
TRBV27	few	TRBJ1-1	TRBD1	CASSLSGDSLEPEAFF	TGTGCCAGCAGTTTATCGGGGGACAGCCTTGAACCTGAAGCTTTCTTT
TRBV18	few	TRBJ2-1	TRBD2	CASSPQTSGKRAAEQFF	TGTGCCAGCTCACCCCAGACTAGCGGAAAACGAGCGGCTGAGCAGTTCTTC
TRBV7-3	few	TRBJ2-3	.	CASSLDLGGVPDTQYF	TGTGCCAGCAGCTTAGATCTAGGAGGCGTCCCAGATACGCAGTATTTT
TRBV11-1	few	TRBJ2-2	.	CASSADFAPPSTNTGELFF	TGTGCCAGCAGCGCAGATTTTGCCCCGCCCTCTACAAACACCGGGGAGCTGTTTTTT
TRBV4-1	.	TRBJ1-1	TRBD1	CATRQGGAMNTEAFF	TGCGCCACCCGACAGGGCGGTGCAATGAACACTGAAGCTTTCTTT
TRBV4-1	.	TRBJ2-7	.	CASSQAVRATYEQYF	TGCGCCAGCAGCCAAGCGGTCCGTGCAACCTACGAGCAGTACTTC
TRBV7-8	.	TRBJ2-4	TRBD2	CASSPLAGASEGKNIQYF	TGTGCCAGCAGCCCACTAGCGGGGGCCTCGGAGGGCAAAAACATTCAGTACTTC
TRBV9	few	TRBJ2-7	TRBD1	CASSVVPDRAYEQYF	TGTGCCAGCAGCGTAGTCCCGGACAGGGCCTACGAGCAGTACTTC
TRBV5-4	.	TRBJ2-1	TRBD2	CASSKSGSSYNEQFF	TGTGCCAGCAGCAAAAGCGGGAGCTCCTACAATGAGCAGTTCTTC
TRBV24-1	.	TRBJ1-2	.	CATSDSQFYGYTF	TGTGCCACCAGTGATAGTCAGTTCTATGGCTACACCTTC
TRBV4-3	.	TRBJ2-2	.	CASSQVGRGRGGELFF	TGCGCCAGCAGCCAAGTCGGCCGGGGGCGAGGCGGGGAGCTGTTTTTT
TRBV14	.	TRBJ2-1	TRBD2	CASSQSWGTSPVEQFF	TGTGCCAGCAGCCAATCCTGGGGGACTAGCCCCGTCGAGCAGTTCTTC
TRBV20-1	.	TRBJ2-1	TRBD2	CNATRLAGGDDEQFF	TGCAATGCTACCCGACTAGCGGGAGGGGACGATGAGCAGTTCTTC
TRBV29-1	few	TRBJ2-3	.	CSGVNTDTQYF	TGCAGCGGTGTAAACACAGATACGCAGTATTTT
TRBV6-1	.	TRBJ1-1	.	CASSESRVEEAFF	TGTGCCAGCAGTGAAAGTCGGGTAGAGGAAGCTTTCTTT
TRBV5-5	.	TRBJ2-5	.	CASGPAAVGETQYF	TGTGCCAGCGGTCCTGCGGCGGTGGGGGAGACCCAGTACTTC
TRBV20-1	.	TRBJ2-1	TRBD2	CSARELAGRSSYNEQFF	TGCAGTGCTAGAGAACTAGCGGGAAGAAGCTCCTACAATGAGCAGTTCTTC